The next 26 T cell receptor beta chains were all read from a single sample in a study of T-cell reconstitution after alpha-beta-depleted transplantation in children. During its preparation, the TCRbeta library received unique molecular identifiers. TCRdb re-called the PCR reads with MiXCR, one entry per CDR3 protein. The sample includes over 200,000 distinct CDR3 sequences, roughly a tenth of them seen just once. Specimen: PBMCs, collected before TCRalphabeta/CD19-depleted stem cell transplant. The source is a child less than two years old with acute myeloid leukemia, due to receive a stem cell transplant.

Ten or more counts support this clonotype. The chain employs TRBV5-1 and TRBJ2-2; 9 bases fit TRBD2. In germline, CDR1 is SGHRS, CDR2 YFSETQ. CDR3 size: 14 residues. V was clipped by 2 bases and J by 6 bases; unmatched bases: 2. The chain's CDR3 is CASSFQREAGELFF. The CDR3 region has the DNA TGCGCCAGCAGCTTCCAGCGGGAGGCCGGGGAGCTGTTTTTT.

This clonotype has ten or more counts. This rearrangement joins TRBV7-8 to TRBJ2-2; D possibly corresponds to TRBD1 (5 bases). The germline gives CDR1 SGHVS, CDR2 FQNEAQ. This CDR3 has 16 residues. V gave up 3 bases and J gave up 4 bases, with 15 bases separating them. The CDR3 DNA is TGTGCCAGCAGCTTTCGGACACCTAATCGCACCGGGGAGCTGTTTTTT. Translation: CASSFRTPNRTGELFF. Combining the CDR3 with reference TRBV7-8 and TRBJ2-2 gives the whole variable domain GAGVSQSPRYKVAKRGQDVALRCDPISGHVSLFWYQQALGQGPEFLTYFQNEAQLDKSGLPSDRFFAERPEGSVSTLKIQRTQQEDSAVYLCASSFRTPNRTGELFFGEGSRLTVL.

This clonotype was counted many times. The CDR3 region is CASSMGGGRITDTQYF. The CDR3 DNA follows: TGTGCCAGCAGTATGGGCGGGGGCCGGATCACAGATACGCAGTATTTT. The chain employs TRBV12-3 or TRBV12-4 and TRBJ2-3; a possible D gene is TRBD2 (7 bases). Trimming shortened V by 5 bases and J by 2 bases, and 17 bases separated the two germline ends. The CDR3 is made up of 16 amino acids.

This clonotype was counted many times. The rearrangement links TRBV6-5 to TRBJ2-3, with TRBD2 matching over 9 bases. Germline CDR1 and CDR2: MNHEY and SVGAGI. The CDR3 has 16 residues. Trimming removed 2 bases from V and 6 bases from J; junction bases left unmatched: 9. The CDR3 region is CASSYQNPGLADTQYF. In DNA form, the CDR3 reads TGTGCCAGCAGTTACCAAAATCCGGGACTAGCCGATACGCAGTATTTT.

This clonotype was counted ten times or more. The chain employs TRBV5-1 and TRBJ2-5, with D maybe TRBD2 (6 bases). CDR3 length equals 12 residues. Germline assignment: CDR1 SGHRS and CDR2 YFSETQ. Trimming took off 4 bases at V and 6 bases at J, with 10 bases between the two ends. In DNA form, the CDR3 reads TGCGCCAGCAGCAGCGGGTTCCAGACCCAGTACTTC. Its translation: CASSSGFQTQYF.

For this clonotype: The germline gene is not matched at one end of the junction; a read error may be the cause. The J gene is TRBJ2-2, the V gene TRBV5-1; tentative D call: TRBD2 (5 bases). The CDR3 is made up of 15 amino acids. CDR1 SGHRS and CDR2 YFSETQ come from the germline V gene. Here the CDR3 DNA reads TGCGCCAGCAGCCTTGACACGAGGAACACCGGGGTGCTGTTTTTT. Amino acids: CASSLDTRNTGVLFF.

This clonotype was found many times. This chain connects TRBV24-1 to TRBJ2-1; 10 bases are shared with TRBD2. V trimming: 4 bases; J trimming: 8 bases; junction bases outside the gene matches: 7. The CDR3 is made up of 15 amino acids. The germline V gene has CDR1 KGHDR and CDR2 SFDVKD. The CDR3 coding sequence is TGTGCCACCAGTGAGCTAGCGGGGGTTGGGGATGAGCAGTTCTTC. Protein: CATSELAGVGDEQFF.

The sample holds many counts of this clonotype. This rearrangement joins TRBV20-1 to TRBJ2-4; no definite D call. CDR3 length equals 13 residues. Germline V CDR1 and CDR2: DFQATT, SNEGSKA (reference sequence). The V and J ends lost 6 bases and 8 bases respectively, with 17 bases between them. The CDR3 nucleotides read TGCAGTGCCCTCTGGCTAGACCGGGACATTCAGTACTTC. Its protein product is CSALWLDRDIQYF.

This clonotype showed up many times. For the CDR3, the DNA is TGTGCCACCAGTGAGTATTTGGATACGCAGTATTTT. Its protein is CATSEYLDTQYF. The rearrangement uses TRBV24-1 and TRBJ2-3; no clear D. V was clipped by 4 bases and J by 6 bases, with 7 bases between them. Germline lookup yields CDR1 KGHDR and CDR2 SFDVKD. This CDR3 has 12 residues.

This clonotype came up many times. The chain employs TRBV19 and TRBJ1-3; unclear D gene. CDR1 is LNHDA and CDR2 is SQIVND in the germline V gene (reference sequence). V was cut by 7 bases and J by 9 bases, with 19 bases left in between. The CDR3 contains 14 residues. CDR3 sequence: CASTRTDFFSTIYF. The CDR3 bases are TGTGCCAGTACCCGGACGGATTTTTTTAGCACCATATATTTT.

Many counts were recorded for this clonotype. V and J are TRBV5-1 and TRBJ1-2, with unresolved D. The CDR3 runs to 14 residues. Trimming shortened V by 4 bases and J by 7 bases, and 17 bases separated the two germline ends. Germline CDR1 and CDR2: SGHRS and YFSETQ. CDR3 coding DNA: TGCGCCAGCAGCGCGGAGGATTCCATATCTGGCTACACCTTC. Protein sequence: CASSAEDSISGYTF.

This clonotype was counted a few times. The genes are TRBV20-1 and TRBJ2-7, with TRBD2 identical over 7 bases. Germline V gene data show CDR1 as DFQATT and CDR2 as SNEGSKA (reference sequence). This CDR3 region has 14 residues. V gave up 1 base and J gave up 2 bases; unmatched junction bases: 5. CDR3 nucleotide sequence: TGCAGTGCTAGAGCTCCTAGCGGAGCCTACGAGCAGTACTTC. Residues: CSARAPSGAYEQYF.

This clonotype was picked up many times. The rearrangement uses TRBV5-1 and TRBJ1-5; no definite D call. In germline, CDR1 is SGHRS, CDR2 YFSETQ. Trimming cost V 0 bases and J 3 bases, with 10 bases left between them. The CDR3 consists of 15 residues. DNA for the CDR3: TGCGCCAGCAGCTTGGCCGGGGAAATCAATCAGCCCCAGCATTTT. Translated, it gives CASSLAGEINQPQHF. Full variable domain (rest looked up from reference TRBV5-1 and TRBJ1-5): KAGVTQTPRYLIKTRGQQVTLSCSPISGHRSVSWYQQTPGQGLQFLFEYFSETQRNKGNFPGRFSGRQFSNSRSEMNVSTLELGDSALYLCASSLAGEINQPQHFGDGTRLSIL.

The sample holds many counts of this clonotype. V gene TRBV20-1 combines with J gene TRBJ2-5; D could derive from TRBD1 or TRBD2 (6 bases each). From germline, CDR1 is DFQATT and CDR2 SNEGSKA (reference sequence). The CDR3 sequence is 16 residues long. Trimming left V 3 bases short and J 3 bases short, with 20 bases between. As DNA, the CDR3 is TGCAGTGCTAGGGTGATGGGGGGCAGAATTGAAGAGACCCAGTACTTC. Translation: CSARVMGGRIEETQYF.

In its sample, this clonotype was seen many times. The CDR3 here is CSATGGEGYGYTF. CDR3 bases: TGCAGTGCTACTGGGGGGGAGGGCTATGGCTACACCTTC. The V gene is TRBV20-1, the J gene TRBJ1-2; D perhaps matches TRBD1 (5 bases). Per the germline V gene, CDR1 is DFQATT and CDR2 is SNEGSKA (reference sequence). Deletions cut 4 bases from V and 4 bases from J, with 13 bases between. This CDR3 is 13 amino acids long.

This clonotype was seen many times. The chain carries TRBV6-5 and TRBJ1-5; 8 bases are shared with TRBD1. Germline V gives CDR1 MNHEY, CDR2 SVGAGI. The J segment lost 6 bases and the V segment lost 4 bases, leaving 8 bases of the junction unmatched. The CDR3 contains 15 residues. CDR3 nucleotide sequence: TGTGCCAGCAGTTCCGGACAGGGTAATATTCAGCCCCAGCATTTT. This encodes CASSSGQGNIQPQHF.

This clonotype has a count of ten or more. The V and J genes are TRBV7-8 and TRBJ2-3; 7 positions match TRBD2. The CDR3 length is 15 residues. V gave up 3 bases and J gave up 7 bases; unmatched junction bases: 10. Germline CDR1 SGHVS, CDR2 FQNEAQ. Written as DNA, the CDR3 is TGTGCCAGCAGCTTGGCGGGGGACTTATTGTATACGCAGTATTTT. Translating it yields CASSLAGDLLYTQYF.

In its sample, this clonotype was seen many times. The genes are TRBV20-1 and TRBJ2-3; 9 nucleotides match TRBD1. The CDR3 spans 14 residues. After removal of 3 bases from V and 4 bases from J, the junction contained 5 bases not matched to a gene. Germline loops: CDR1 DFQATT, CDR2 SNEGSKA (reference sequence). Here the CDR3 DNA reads TGCAGTGCTAGGTCCTGGACAGGGGCAGATACGCAGTATTTT. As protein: CSARSWTGADTQYF.

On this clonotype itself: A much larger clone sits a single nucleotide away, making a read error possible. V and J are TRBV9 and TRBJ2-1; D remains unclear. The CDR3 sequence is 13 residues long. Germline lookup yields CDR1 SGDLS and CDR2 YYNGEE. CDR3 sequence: CVSSPRMDNEQFF. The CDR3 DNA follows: TGTGTCAGCAGCCCCCGGATGGACAATGAGCAGTTCTTC.

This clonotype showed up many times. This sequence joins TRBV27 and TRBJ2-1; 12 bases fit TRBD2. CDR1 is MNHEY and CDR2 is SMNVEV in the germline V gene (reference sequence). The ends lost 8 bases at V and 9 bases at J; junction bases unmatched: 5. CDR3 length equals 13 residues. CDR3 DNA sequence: TGTGCCAGCGGGACTAGCGGGTACGGTGAGCAGTTCTTC. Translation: CASGTSGYGEQFF.

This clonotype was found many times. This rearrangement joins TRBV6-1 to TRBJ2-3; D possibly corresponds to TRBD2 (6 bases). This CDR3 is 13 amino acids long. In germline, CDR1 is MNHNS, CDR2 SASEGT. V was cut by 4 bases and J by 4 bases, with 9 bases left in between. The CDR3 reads CASSVGRSDTQYF. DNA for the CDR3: TGTGCCAGCAGTGTGGGGAGGTCAGATACGCAGTATTTT.

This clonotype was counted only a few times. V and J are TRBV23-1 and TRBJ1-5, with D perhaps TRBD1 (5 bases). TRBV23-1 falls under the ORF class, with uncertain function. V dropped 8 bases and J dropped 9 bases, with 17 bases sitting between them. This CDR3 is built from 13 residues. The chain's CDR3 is CASPLRAPRPQHF. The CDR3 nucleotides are TGCGCCAGCCCGCTCAGGGCTCCGCGGCCCCAGCATTTT.

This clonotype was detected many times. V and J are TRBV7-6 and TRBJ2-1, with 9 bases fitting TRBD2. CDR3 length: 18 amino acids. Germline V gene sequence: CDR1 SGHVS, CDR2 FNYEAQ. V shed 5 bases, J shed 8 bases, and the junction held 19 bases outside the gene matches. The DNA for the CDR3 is TGTGCCAGCAGCCTTCGGCGACCGGGACTAGCAATCATCTATGAGCAGTTCTTC. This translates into CASSLRRPGLAIIYEQFF.

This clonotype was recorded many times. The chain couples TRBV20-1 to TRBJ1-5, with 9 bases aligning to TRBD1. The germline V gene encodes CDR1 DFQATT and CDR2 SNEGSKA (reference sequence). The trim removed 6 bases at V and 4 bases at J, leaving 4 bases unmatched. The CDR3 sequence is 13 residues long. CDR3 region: CSAGQGQNQPQHF. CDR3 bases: TGCAGTGCGGGACAGGGCCAAAATCAGCCCCAGCATTTT.

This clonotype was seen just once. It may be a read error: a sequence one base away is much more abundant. The CDR3 loop is CASSLATMNTGKLFF. CDR3 nucleotides: TGTGCCAGCAGCTTGGCCACCATGAACACCGGGAAGCTGTTTTTT. V and J are TRBV5-4 and TRBJ2-2, with a weak D call TRBD2 (5 bases). Germline V gene data show CDR1 as SGHNT and CDR2 as YYREEE (reference sequence). CDR3 length: 15 amino acids.

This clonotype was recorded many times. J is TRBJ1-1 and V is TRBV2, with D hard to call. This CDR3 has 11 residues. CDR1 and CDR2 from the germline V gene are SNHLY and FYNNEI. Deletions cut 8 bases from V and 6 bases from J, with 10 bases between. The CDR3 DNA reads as TGTGCCAGCTCCACGGACCCTGAAGCTTTCTTT. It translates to CASSTDPEAFF.